The 10 T cell receptor beta chains listed next were all sequenced from one sample in a study of cytomegalovirus exposure and HLA in healthy donors. Primers: 60 Vbeta forward and 13 Jbeta reverse. Assay used: immunoSEQ multiplex PCR; TCRdb lists only in-frame clones, some missing. The sample lists more than 95,000 clones, 60% to 85% occurring once. Sequencing was performed on PBMCs. Receptor source: a woman in her thirties or forties in good health and CMV-seropositive.

The CDR3 reads CASSQIPSSYEQYF. The CDR3 DNA is TGTGCCAGCAGTCAGATACCTAGTTCCTACGAGCAGTACTTC. The chain couples TRBV28 to TRBJ2-7; D gene uncertain. There are 14 residues in the CDR3. Trimming shortened V by 5 bases and J by 1 base, and 12 bases separated the two germline ends. Germline V gene sequence: CDR1 MDHEN, CDR2 SYDVKM.

The chain joins TRBV5-6 to TRBJ2-1; 7 bases agree with TRBD2. Germline V lookup: CDR1 SGHDT, CDR2 YYEEEE. CDR3 length: 13 residues. J gave up 7 bases and V 2 bases, and 3 bases lay outside the gene matches. The CDR3 sequence: CASSFGLENEQFF. The CDR3, as DNA: TGTGCCAGCAGCTTTGGACTAGAAAATGAGCAGTTCTTC.

V is TRBV6-1 and J is TRBJ2-5; 11 bases are a match to TRBD2. This CDR3 comprises 14 residues. In germline, CDR1 is MNHNS, CDR2 SASEGT. Trimming cost V 10 bases and J 5 bases; bases outside gene matches: 9. In DNA, the CDR3 is TGTGCCACCAGGGGGGCTAGCGGGAGGGAGACCCAGTACTTC. As protein: CATRGASGRETQYF.

The J gene is TRBJ2-5, the V gene TRBV7-9, with TRBD2 as a possible D gene (5 bases). Trimming took off 5 bases at V and 2 bases at J, with 12 bases between the two ends. Germline V lookup: CDR1 SEHNR, CDR2 FQNEAQ (reference sequence). The CDR3 runs 14 residues. The CDR3 is CASSAWSGQETQYF. The CDR3 region has the DNA TGTGCCAGCAGCGCCTGGTCGGGGCAAGAGACCCAGTACTTC. The variable domain in full, with the rest retrieved from reference TRBV7-9 and TRBJ2-5, is DTGVSQNPRHKITKRGQNVTFRCDPISEHNRLYWYRQTLGQGPEFLTYFQNEAQLEKSRLLSDRFSAERPKGSFSTLEIQRTEQGDSAMYLCASSAWSGQETQYFGPGTRLLVL.

This chain uses TRBV4-3 with TRBJ1-1, with D maybe TRBD1 (5 bases). CDR3 length equals 15 residues. CDR1 LGHNA and CDR2 YSLEER come from the germline V gene. The V end lost 1 base, the J end lost 0 bases, and 9 bases lay between the germline ends. The DNA for the CDR3 is TGCGCCAGCAGCCAAGGCTCAGGGATGAACACTGAAGCTTTCTTT. Its protein is CASSQGSGMNTEAFF.

The chain combines TRBV5-4 with TRBJ1-4, with D maybe TRBD1 (6 bases). The germline gives CDR1 SGHNT, CDR2 YYREEE (reference sequence). Trimming took 4 bases from V and 7 from J, leaving 20 bases between them. The CDR3 is made up of 16 amino acids. This CDR3 reads CASSRSTGPLGEKLFF. The CDR3 DNA follows: TGTGCCAGCAGCAGGTCAACAGGGCCCCTCGGTGAAAAACTGTTTTTT.

The V and J genes are TRBV4-2 and TRBJ2-7; possible D gene TRBD1, 6 bases. Deletions cut 0 bases from V and 5 bases from J, with 14 bases between. The CDR3 spans 15 residues. Germline CDR1 LGHNA, CDR2 YNFKEQ. CDR3 residues: CASSQDVGRGDEQYF. The CDR3, as DNA: TGTGCCAGCAGCCAAGATGTGGGCAGGGGTGACGAGCAGTACTTC.

This clone occurred once. This chain uses TRBV27 with TRBJ2-4; 7 bases agree with TRBD2. Germline CDR1 and CDR2: MNHEY and SMNVEV (reference sequence). V lost 6 bases to trimming and J lost 7 bases; unmatched junction nucleotides: 12. The CDR3 contains 15 residues. CDR3 region: CASRDRGGRVNIQYF. The DNA for the CDR3 is TGTGCCAGCAGGGATCGGGGAGGGAGGGTCAACATTCAGTACTTC.

The rearrangement uses TRBV5-6 and TRBJ1-1, with a tentative D call TRBD1 (5 bases). Germline V gives CDR1 SGHDT, CDR2 YYEEEE. The CDR3 extends over 13 amino acids. Between the trimmed V and J ends, which lost 3 bases and 1 base, there was a span of 7 bases. The DNA for the CDR3 is TGTGCCAGCAGCTGGGGCAGGAACACTGAAGCTTTCTTT. This gives the protein CASSWGRNTEAFF.

Concerning this clone itself: The junction and the germline gene differ at one end; a read error may be behind it. The chain has TRBV5-1 and TRBJ1-2; 9 positions agree with TRBD1. This CDR3 has 14 residues. Germline V gene lookup returns CDR1 SGHRS and CDR2 YFSETQ. The CDR3 DNA follows: TGCGCCAGCAGCTTGGAAGGGACAGGGCTCTATCCGTTCTTC. This codes for CASSLEGTGLYPFF.